This passage covers 16 T cell receptor beta chains from one sample sequenced in a study of blood T cell repertoires in COVID-19. Some clones are missing from TCRdb's copy, which holds only in-frame ones; the method was immunoSEQ multiplex PCR. The sample comprises over 200,000 clones, 80% to 95% of which are singletons, and 0.8% to 1% rests with the top ten. Sequenced input: peripheral blood. All receptors derive from a man between 60 and 75 years old with COVID-19, enrolled during active disease.

This clone was recorded only once. This chain connects TRBV2 to TRBJ1-2; tentative D call: TRBD1 (6 bases). Germline-derived CDR1 and CDR2 are SNHLY and FYNNEI. Trimming shortened V by 8 bases and J by 8 bases, and 15 bases separated the two germline ends. CDR3 length equals 12 residues. The CDR3 region is CASGIPRGGYTF. DNA of the CDR3: TGTGCCAGCGGTATCCCTAGGGGGGGCTACACCTTC. Supplemented by reference TRBV2 and TRBJ1-2, the full variable domain reads EPEVTQTPSHQVTQMGQEVILRCVPISNHLYFYWYRQILGQKVEFLVSFYNNEISEKSEIFDDQFSVERPDGSNFTLKIRSTKLEDSAMYFCASGIPRGGYTFGSGTRLTVV.

This sequence joins TRBV28 and TRBJ1-1, with D possibly matching TRBD1 (5 bases). The CDR3 sequence is 14 residues long. Trimming took off 6 bases at V and 8 bases at J, with 19 bases between the two ends. CDR1 MDHEN and CDR2 SYDVKM come from the germline V gene. The CDR3 region is CASRPAGGVDEAFF. In DNA form, the CDR3 reads TGTGCCAGCAGGCCAGCCGGGGGGGTAGACGAAGCTTTCTTT.

This clone was detected only a few times. The chain recombines TRBV19 with TRBJ2-2; the match to TRBD1 covers 7 bases. CDR1 is LNHDA and CDR2 is SQIVND in the germline V gene (reference sequence). V trimming: 5 bases; J trimming: 1 base; junction bases outside the gene matches: 4. The CDR3 is made up of 15 amino acids. The CDR3 sequence: CASSPRTGNTGELFF. The DNA of the CDR3 is TGTGCCAGTAGTCCTCGGACAGGGAACACCGGGGAGCTGTTTTTT.

This clone has just a few counts. At the DNA level, this CDR3 is encoded by other sequences in the same sample as well. The rearrangement joins TRBV30 to TRBJ1-6; 9 bases map to TRBD1. CDR1 is GTSNPN, CDR2 SVGIG, per germline (reference sequence). V lost 3 bases and J lost 7; bases outside the gene matches: 1. The CDR3 contains 13 residues. CDR3 sequence (DNA): TGTGCCTGGAGCGGGACAGGGAATTCACCCCTCCACTTT. Residues: CAWSGTGNSPLHF.

The rearrangement uses TRBV7-9 and TRBJ1-6; maybe TRBD1 (6 bases). Germline-derived CDR1 and CDR2 are SEHNR and FQNEAQ (reference sequence). The CDR3 has 15 amino acids. Trimming removed 4 bases from V and 7 bases from J, with 14 bases in between. In DNA form, the CDR3 reads TGTGCCAGCAGCTCACCGACAGGAGAGAATTCACCCCTCCACTTT. Translated: CASSSPTGENSPLHF.

The V and J genes are TRBV5-5 and TRBJ1-5; D ambiguous. The CDR3 spans 15 residues. CDR1 is SGHKS and CDR2 is YYEKEE in the germline V gene (reference sequence). Trimming left V 0 bases short and J 4 bases short, with 11 bases between. CDR3 DNA sequence: TGTGCCAGCAGCTTGGGAGGGTCGGTAAATCAGCCCCAGCATTTT. It specifies CASSLGGSVNQPQHF.

This clone was detected only once. The CDR3 spells CASSLDGMGEQFF. Here the CDR3 DNA reads TGCGCCAGCAGCTTGGACGGGATGGGTGAGCAGTTCTTC. V usage is TRBV5-1 and J usage is TRBJ2-1; D is perhaps TRBD2 (5 bases). The V gene lost 0 bases and the J gene lost 9 bases, with 10 bases spanning the gap. Germline V gives CDR1 SGHRS, CDR2 YFSETQ. The CDR3 runs to 13 residues.

The chain joins TRBV4-2 to TRBJ2-1, with D possibly TRBD2 on 5 matching bases. This CDR3 is 16 amino acids long. The germline V gene encodes CDR1 LGHNA and CDR2 YNFKEQ. Trimming removed 4 bases at V and 9 bases at J, with 22 bases between. CDR3 bases: TGTGCCAGCAGCCCTGAGACTACTCGACGCATGAGTGAGCAGTTCTTC. It specifies CASSPETTRRMSEQFF.

This sequence joins TRBV4-1 and TRBJ1-5; D call uncertain. The length of the CDR3 is 14 residues. The germline CDR1 and CDR2 sequences are MGHRA and YSYEKL. V shed 0 bases and J shed 0 bases, with 3 bases lying between them. Written as DNA, the CDR3 is TGCGCCAGCAGCCAAGACCTTAGCAATCAGCCCCAGCATTTT. It is translated as CASSQDLSNQPQHF.

V usage is TRBV27 and J usage is TRBJ2-7; 8 bases match TRBD2. Germline CDR1 is MNHEY and CDR2 is SMNVEV (reference sequence). The length of the CDR3 is 17 residues. After removal of 2 bases from V and 3 bases from J, the junction contained 12 bases not matched to a gene. The CDR3 DNA sequence: TGTGCCAGCAGTTTAGGGCCCGTAAGCGGGGGACGCTACGAGCAGTACTTC. It yields the protein CASSLGPVSGGRYEQYF.

The V gene is TRBV7-8, the J gene TRBJ2-1, with 9 positions matching TRBD1. Germline trimming cut 5 bases from V and 6 bases from J; bases unmatched to any gene: 11. Germline values: CDR1 SGHVS, CDR2 FQNEAQ. CDR3 length: 16 residues. CDR3 protein: CASSDRQGGLGNEQFF. CDR3 sequence (DNA): TGTGCCAGCAGCGACCGACAGGGGGGACTCGGCAATGAGCAGTTCTTC.

V gene TRBV27 combines with J gene TRBJ2-7, with 9 nucleotides matching TRBD1. Germline trimming cut 7 bases from V and 4 bases from J; bases unmatched to any gene: 5. This CDR3 contains 13 residues. Germline V gene lookup returns CDR1 MNHEY and CDR2 SMNVEV (reference sequence). The CDR3 is CASMGQGRYEQYF. The CDR3 DNA reads as TGTGCCAGCATGGGACAGGGCAGGTACGAGCAGTACTTC.

This clone appeared a few times. V and J are TRBV14 and TRBJ2-3, with 8 bases matching TRBD2. Germline trimming cut 0 bases from V and 10 bases from J; bases unmatched to any gene: 6. Germline V CDR1 and CDR2: SGHDN, FVKESK. This CDR3 contains 14 residues. CDR3 DNA sequence: TGTGCCAGCAGCCAAGATCTAGCGGGCGGTGCGCAGTATTTT. The encoded protein is CASSQDLAGGAQYF.

The V and J genes are TRBV27 and TRBJ1-5; D remains unclear. The CDR3 has 14 residues. The germline V gene encodes CDR1 MNHEY and CDR2 SMNVEV (reference sequence). The V end was cut by 6 bases, the J end by 5 bases, with 14 bases between. CDR3: CASSPYETDQPQHF. The CDR3 nucleotides read TGTGCCAGCAGCCCCTATGAAACCGATCAGCCCCAGCATTTT.

The CDR3 protein is CASSPTGQGVGNQPQHF. CDR3 DNA: TGTGCCAGCAGTCCAACGGGACAGGGGGTAGGCAATCAGCCCCAGCATTTT. The chain couples TRBV28 to TRBJ1-5; 11 positions match TRBD1. The CDR3 is 17 amino acids. The V gene's germline CDR1 is MDHEN and CDR2 SYDVKM. V shed 5 bases, J shed 2 bases, and the junction held 8 bases outside the gene matches.

The chain has TRBV7-3 and TRBJ2-2, with D possibly being TRBD2 (6 bases). V shed 4 bases and J shed 5 bases, with 14 bases lying between them. Germline V CDR1 and CDR2: SGHTA, FQGTGA. CDR3 length: 15 amino acids. The chain's CDR3 is CASSSFVRGTGELFF. The CDR3 DNA reads TGTGCCAGCAGCTCTTTCGTCCGGGGGACCGGGGAGCTGTTTTTT.